This is a list of T cell receptor beta chains from one sample in a study of blood T cell repertoires in COVID-19. TCRdb keeps only in-frame clones here, not all; method: immunoSEQ multiplex PCR. This table has over 110,000 clones, under 90% appearing once. Sequenced: PBMCs or T cells enriched from blood (not recorded which). The receptors come from a man between 50 and 59 years old in a cohort exposed to, infected with or recovered from COVID-19 (not recorded which). CDR3s include the opening cysteine and the closing phenylalanine or tryptophan. D genes are given only for firm matches. Some rows have no size entry. The others give once, few or many, or a class for an expanded clone.

abundance: NA
d_gene: TRBD2
v_gene: TRBV15
j_gene: TRBJ2-1
CDR3aa: CATSTLAGFNEQFF
CDR3nt: TGTGCCACCAGCACACTAGCGGGATTCAATGAGCAGTTCTTC

abundance: NA
d_gene: NA
v_gene: TRBV18
j_gene: TRBJ1-4
CDR3aa: CASSATGFNEKLFF
CDR3nt: TGTGCCAGCTCAGCCACAGGGTTTAATGAAAAACTGTTTTTT

abundance: few
d_gene: NA
v_gene: TRBV5-1
j_gene: TRBJ2-6
CDR3aa: CASSLPRGGANVLTF
CDR3nt: TGCGCCAGCAGCTTGCCCAGGGGTGGGGCCAACGTCCTGACTTTC

abundance: NA
d_gene: TRBD1
v_gene: TRBV24-1
j_gene: TRBJ2-3
CDR3aa: CATSDPGQVGTDTQYF
CDR3nt: TGTGCCACCAGTGACCCGGGACAGGTCGGCACAGATACGCAGTATTTT

abundance: NA
d_gene: NA
v_gene: TRBV7-3
j_gene: TRBJ2-1
CDR3aa: CASSLAPLQAHEQFF
CDR3nt: TGTGCCAGCAGCTTAGCCCCTCTACAGGCCCATGAGCAGTTCTTC

abundance: NA
d_gene: TRBD1
v_gene: TRBV6-2/TRBV6-3
j_gene: TRBJ2-4
CDR3aa: CASSYRQGASKNIQYF
CDR3nt: TGTGCCAGCAGTTACCGACAGGGGGCTTCCAAAAACATTCAGTACTTC

abundance: NA
d_gene: TRBD2
v_gene: TRBV6-5
j_gene: TRBJ2-2
CDR3aa: CASIIAGQNTGELFF
CDR3nt: TGTGCCAGCATTATAGCGGGGCAGAACACCGGGGAGCTGTTTTTT

abundance: once
d_gene: NA
v_gene: TRBV4-3
j_gene: TRBJ2-1
CDR3aa: CASSQGESSYNEQFF
CDR3nt: TGCGCCAGCAGCCAAGGGGAGAGCTCCTACAATGAGCAGTTCTTC

abundance: few
d_gene: TRBD1
v_gene: TRBV12-3/TRBV12-4
j_gene: TRBJ1-2
CDR3aa: CASSPDRVSGYTF
CDR3nt: TGTGCCAGCAGTCCTGACAGGGTTAGTGGCTACACCTTC

abundance: NA
d_gene: TRBD1
v_gene: TRBV11-2
j_gene: TRBJ2-5
CDR3aa: CASSSTFGTGQETQYF
CDR3nt: TGTGCCAGCAGCTCAACCTTCGGGACAGGTCAAGAGACCCAGTACTTC

abundance: NA
d_gene: NA
v_gene: TRBV24-1
j_gene: TRBJ2-1
CDR3aa: CATSDYLYNEQFF
CDR3nt: TGTGCCACCAGTGATTACTTGTACAATGAGCAGTTCTTC

abundance: few
d_gene: TRBD1
v_gene: TRBV27
j_gene: TRBJ2-5
CDR3aa: CASRQGAYQETQYF
CDR3nt: TGTGCCAGCAGACAGGGGGCCTACCAAGAGACCCAGTACTTC